This is a list of T cell receptor beta chains from one sample in a study of T cell changes during pregnancy in multiple sclerosis. Measured with immunoSEQ multiplex PCR; TCRdb has only the in-frame clones, and not every one. The sample holds around 100,000 clones; roughly nine tenths are singletons and the top ten take 0.8% to 1%. Sequenced here: peripheral blood, sampled after pregnancy. The receptor source for this set is a female donor with multiple sclerosis, enrolled in a pregnancy study. The CDR3 runs from the conserved cysteine through the conserved F or W. D genes are given only for firm matches. A clone size is listed for some rows: how often the clone was seen (once, few, many), or a class if it is expanded.

TRBJ2-3 | TRBV2 | . | . | TGTGCCGGCTTATCAGGGTCTAGCACAGATACGCAGTATTTT | CAGLSGSSTDTQYF
TRBJ1-4 | TRBV10-2 | TRBD1 | few | TGCGCCAGCACCCAAGGCAGACAGGGCCCAACTGGTAATGAAAAACTGTTTTTT | CASTQGRQGPTGNEKLFF
TRBJ1-1 | TRBV19 | . | . | TGTGCCAGTAGCTATTTGGGGGCAGGCACTGAAGCTTTCTTT | CASSYLGAGTEAFF
TRBJ1-2 | TRBV5-8 | . | . | TGTGCCAGCAGGATCTACAGGAACTATGGCTACACCTTC | CASRIYRNYGYTF
TRBJ1-2 | TRBV6-1 | TRBD1 | . | TGTGCCAGCACCCAACCGGGACAGCTCTATGGCTACACCTTC | CASTQPGQLYGYTF
TRBJ2-1 | TRBV7-2 | TRBD1 | . | TGTGCCAGCAGCTTCTGGACAGGGGACAATGAGCAGTTCTTC | CASSFWTGDNEQFF
TRBJ2-2 | TRBV30 | . | . | TGTGCCTGGAGTGTCCAGGGGTTGGTCGCCGGGGAGCTGTTTTTT | CAWSVQGLVAGELFF
TRBJ2-5 | TRBV4-2 | . | . | TGTGCCAGCAGCCAAGAGCCCTTTGGGGCAGGGAAAGAGACCCAGTACTTC | CASSQEPFGAGKETQYF
TRBJ2-1 | TRBV30 | . | . | TGTGCCTGGAGTGTATCTCTAGCTGGCAATGAGCAGTTCTTC | CAWSVSLAGNEQFF
TRBJ1-2 | TRBV6-1 | . | . | TGTGCCAGCAGTCCGTCGGGGGGAGTCTATGGCTACACCTTC | CASSPSGGVYGYTF
TRBJ2-1 | TRBV4-1 | TRBD2 | . | TGCGCCAGCAGCCCAGTTAGCGGGGGGCTTGCCTCCAATGAGCAGTTCTTC | CASSPVSGGLASNEQFF
TRBJ1-4 | TRBV5-1 | . | . | TGCGCCAGAATTTTTCGGGCAACTAATGAAAAACTGTTTTTT | CARIFRATNEKLFF
TRBJ1-4 | TRBV28 | . | once | TGTGCCAGCAGTTTAACAGGGTCACCTAATGAAAAACTGTTTTTT | CASSLTGSPNEKLFF
TRBJ2-5 | TRBV9 | TRBD2 | . | TGTGCCAGCAGCGTAGGCGCTAGCGGGGGGGCCAAGGAGACCCAGTACTTC | CASSVGASGGAKETQYF
TRBJ2-7 | TRBV27 | TRBD2 | . | TGTGCCAGCAGTTTACTAGCGGGAGGGCCGACCGAGCAGTACTTC | CASSLLAGGPTEQYF